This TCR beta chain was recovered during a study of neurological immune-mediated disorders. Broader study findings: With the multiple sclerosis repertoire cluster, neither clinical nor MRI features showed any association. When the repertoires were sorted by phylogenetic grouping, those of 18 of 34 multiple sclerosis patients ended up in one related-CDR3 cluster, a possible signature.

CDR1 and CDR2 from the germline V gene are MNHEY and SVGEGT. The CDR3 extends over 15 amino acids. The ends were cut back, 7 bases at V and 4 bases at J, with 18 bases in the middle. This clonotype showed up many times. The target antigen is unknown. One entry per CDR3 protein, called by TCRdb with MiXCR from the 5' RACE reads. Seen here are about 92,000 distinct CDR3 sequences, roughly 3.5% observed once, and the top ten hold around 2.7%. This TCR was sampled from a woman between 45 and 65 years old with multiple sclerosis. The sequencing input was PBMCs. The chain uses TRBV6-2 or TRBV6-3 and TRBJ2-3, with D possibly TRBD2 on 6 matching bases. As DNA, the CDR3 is TGTGCCAGCATCCACCGGCGGGGCAGGGCAGATACGCAGTATTTT. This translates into CASIHRRGRADTQYF.